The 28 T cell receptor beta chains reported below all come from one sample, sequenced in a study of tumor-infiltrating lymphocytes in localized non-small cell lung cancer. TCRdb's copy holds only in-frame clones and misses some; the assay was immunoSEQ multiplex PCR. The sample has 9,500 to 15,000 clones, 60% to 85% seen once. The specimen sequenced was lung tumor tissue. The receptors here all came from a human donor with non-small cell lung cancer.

CDR3: CASSYSPFSSGNTIYF. In nucleotides, the CDR3 is TGTGCCAGCAGTTACTCACCCTTCTCAAGTGGAAACACCATATATTTT. The chain joins TRBV6-5 to TRBJ1-3, with D unclear. Germline values: CDR1 MNHEY, CDR2 SVGAGI. V was pared by 0 bases and J by 3 bases, with 12 bases between. This CDR3 comprises 16 residues.

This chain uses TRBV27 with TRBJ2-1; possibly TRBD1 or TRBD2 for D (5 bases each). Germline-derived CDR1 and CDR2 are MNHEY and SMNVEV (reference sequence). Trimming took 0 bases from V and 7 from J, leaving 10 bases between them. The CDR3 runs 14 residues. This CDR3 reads CASSLSGDRNEQFF. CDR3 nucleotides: TGTGCCAGCAGTTTATCGGGGGATCGGAATGAGCAGTTCTTC.

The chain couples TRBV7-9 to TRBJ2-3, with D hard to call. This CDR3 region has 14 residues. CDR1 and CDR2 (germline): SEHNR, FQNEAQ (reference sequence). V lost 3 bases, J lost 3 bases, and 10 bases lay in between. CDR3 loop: CASSFDGTTDTQYF. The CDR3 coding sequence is TGTGCCAGCAGCTTTGACGGTACGACAGATACGCAGTATTTT.

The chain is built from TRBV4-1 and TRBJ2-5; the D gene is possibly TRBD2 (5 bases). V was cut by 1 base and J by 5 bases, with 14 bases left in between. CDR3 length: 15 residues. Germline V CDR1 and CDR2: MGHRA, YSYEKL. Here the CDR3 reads CASSQGASFLETQYF. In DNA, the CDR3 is TGCGCCAGCAGCCAAGGCGCTAGCTTTCTGGAGACCCAGTACTTC.

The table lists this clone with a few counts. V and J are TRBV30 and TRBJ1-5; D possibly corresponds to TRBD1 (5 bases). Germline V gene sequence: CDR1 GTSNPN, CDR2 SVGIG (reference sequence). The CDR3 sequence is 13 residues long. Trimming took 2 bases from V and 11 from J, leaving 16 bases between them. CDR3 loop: CAWSSRVGGTQHF. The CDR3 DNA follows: TGTGCCTGGAGTTCCCGGGTTGGGGGGACCCAGCATTTT.

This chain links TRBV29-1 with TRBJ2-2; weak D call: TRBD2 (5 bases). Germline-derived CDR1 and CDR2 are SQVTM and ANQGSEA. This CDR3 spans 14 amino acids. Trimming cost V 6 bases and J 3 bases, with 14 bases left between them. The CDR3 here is CSVVSGSYTGELFF. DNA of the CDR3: TGCAGCGTCGTATCGGGATCGTACACCGGGGAGCTGTTTTTT.

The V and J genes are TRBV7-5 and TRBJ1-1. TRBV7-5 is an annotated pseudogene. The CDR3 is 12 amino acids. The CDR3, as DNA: TGTGTCAGATCCGGTGGGAGCACTGAAGCTTTCTTT. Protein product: CVRSGGSTEAFF.

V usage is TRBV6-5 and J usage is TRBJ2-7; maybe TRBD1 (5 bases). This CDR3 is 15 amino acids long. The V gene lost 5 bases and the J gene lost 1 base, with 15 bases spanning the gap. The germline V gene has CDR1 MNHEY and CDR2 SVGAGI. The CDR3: CASSRRQTSSYEQYF. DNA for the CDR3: TGTGCCAGCAGTCGACGACAGACCTCTTCCTACGAGCAGTACTTC.

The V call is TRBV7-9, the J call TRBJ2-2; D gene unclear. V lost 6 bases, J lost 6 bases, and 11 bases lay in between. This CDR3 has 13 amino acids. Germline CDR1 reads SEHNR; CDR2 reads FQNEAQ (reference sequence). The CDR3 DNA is TGTGCCAGCAGTACGAGGCAGGCCGGGGAGCTGTTTTTT. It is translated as CASSTRQAGELFF.

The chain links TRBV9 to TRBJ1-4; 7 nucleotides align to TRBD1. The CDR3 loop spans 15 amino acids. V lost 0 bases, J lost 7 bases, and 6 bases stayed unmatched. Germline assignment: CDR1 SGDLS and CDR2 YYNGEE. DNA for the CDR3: TGTGCCAGCAGCGTAGGATCAGGGGGATCTGAAAAACTGTTTTTT. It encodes CASSVGSGGSEKLFF.

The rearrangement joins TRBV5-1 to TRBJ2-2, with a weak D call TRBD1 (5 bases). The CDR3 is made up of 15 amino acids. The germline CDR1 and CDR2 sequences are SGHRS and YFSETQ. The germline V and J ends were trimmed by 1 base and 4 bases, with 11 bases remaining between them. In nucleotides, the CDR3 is TGCGCCAGCAGCTTGTACGGAAGGGGCACCGGGGAGCTGTTTTTT. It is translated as CASSLYGRGTGELFF.

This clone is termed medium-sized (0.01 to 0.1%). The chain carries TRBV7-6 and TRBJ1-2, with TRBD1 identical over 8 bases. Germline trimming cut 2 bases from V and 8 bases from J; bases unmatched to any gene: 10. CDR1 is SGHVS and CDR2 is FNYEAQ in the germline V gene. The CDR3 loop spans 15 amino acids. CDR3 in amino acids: CASSLFPGQAGGYTF. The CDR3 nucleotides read TGTGCCAGCAGCTTATTTCCGGGACAGGCTGGAGGCTACACCTTC.

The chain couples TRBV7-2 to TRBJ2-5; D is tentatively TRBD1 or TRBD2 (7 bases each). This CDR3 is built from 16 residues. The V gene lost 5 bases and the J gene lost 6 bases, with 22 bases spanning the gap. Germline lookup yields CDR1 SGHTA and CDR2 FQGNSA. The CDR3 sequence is CASSPETGRGVKTQYF. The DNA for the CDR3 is TGTGCCAGCAGCCCGGAGACAGGGAGGGGGGTAAAGACCCAGTACTTC.

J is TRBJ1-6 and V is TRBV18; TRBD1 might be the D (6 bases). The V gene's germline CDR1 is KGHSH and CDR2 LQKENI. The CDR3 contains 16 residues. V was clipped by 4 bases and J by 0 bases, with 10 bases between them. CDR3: CASSLQGSSYNSPLHF. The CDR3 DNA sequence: TGTGCCAGCTCACTACAGGGAAGCTCCTATAATTCACCCCTCCACTTT.

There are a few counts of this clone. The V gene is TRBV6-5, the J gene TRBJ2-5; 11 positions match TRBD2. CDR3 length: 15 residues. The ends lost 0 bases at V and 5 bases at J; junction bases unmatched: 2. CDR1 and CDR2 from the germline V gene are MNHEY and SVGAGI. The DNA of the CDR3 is TGTGCCAGCAGTTACTCTCTAGCGGGGGGCGAGACCCAGTACTTC. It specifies CASSYSLAGGETQYF.

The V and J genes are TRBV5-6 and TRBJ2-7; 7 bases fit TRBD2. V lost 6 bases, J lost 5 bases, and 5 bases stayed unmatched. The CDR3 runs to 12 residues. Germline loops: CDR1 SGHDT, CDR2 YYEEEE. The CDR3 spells CASNLRGDEQYF. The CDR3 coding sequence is TGTGCCAGCAACCTCCGGGGGGACGAGCAGTACTTC.

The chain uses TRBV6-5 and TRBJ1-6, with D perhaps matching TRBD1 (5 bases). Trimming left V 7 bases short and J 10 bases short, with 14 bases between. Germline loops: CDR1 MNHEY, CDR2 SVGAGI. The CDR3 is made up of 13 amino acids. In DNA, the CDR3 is TGTGCCAGCAAGAGAGGGGTTGGATCACCCCTCCACTTT. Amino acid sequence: CASKRGVGSPLHF.

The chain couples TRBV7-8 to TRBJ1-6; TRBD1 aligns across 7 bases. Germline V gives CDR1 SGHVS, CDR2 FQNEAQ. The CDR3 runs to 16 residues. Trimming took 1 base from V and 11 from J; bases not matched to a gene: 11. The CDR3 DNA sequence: TGTGCCAGCAGCTTAGTCCGGGACAGCCTCAGGGCACCCCTCCACTTT. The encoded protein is CASSLVRDSLRAPLHF.

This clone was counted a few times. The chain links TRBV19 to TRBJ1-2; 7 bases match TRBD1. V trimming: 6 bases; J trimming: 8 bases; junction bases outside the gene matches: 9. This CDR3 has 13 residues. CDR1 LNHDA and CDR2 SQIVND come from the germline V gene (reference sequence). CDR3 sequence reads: CASRGTAGGGYTF. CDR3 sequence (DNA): TGTGCCAGTAGAGGGACAGCCGGTGGGGGCTACACCTTC.

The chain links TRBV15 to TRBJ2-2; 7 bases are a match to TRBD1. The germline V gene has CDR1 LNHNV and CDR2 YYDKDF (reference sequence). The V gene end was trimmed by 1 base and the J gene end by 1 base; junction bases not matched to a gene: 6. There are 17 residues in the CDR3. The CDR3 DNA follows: TGTGCCACCAGCAGAGGGACGACAGGGAGGAACACCGGGGAGCTGTTTTTT. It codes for CATSRGTTGRNTGELFF.

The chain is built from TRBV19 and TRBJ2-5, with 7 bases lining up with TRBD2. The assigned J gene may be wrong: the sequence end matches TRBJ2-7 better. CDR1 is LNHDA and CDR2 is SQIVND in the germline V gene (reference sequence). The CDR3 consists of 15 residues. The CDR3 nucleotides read TGTGCCAGTAGTATAGGAACGGGAGGCTGGTACGAGCAGTACTTC. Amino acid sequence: CASSIGTGGWYEQYF.

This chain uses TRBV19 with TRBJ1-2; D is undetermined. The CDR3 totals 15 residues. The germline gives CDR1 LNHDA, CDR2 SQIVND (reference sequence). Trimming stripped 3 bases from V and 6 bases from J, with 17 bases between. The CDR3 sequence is CASSIFGMTADGYTF. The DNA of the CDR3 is TGTGCCAGTAGTATCTTCGGTATGACGGCCGATGGCTACACCTTC.

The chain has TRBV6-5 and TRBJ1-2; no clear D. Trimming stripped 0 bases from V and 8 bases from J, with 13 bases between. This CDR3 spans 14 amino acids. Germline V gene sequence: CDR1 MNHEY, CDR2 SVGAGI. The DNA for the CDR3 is TGTGCCAGCAGTTACTCTAGTGCGACGAAGGGCTACACCTTC. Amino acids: CASSYSSATKGYTF.

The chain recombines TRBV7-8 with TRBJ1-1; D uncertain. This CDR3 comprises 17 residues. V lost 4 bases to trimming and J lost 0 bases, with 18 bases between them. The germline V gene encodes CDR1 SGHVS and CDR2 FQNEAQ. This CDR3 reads CASSSADLYPLNTEAFF. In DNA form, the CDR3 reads TGTGCCAGCAGCTCGGCGGACTTGTATCCATTGAACACTGAAGCTTTCTTT. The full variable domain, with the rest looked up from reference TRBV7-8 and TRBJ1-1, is GAGVSQSPRYKVAKRGQDVALRCDPISGHVSLFWYQQALGQGPEFLTYFQNEAQLDKSGLPSDRFFAERPEGSVSTLKIQRTQQEDSAVYLCASSSADLYPLNTEAFFGQGTRLTVV.

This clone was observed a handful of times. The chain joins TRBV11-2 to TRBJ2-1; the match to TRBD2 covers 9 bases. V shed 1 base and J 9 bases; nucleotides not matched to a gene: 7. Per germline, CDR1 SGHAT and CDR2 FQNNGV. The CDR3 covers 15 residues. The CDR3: CASSLVVAGVAEQFF. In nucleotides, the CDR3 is TGTGCCAGCAGCTTAGTAGTAGCGGGAGTGGCTGAGCAGTTCTTC.

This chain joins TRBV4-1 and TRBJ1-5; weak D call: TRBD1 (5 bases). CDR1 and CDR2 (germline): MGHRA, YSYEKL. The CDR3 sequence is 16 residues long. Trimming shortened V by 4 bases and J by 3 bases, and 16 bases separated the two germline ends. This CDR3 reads CASSRTGTDYNQPQHF. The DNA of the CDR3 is TGCGCCAGCAGCCGAACCGGGACGGATTACAATCAGCCCCAGCATTTT.

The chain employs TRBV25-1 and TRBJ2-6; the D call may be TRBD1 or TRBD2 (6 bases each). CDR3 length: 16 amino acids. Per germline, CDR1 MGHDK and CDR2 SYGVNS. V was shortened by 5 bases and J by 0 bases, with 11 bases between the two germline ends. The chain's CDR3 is CASSKGGFSGANVLTF. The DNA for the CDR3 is TGTGCCAGCAGTAAGGGGGGTTTCTCTGGGGCCAACGTCCTGACTTTC.

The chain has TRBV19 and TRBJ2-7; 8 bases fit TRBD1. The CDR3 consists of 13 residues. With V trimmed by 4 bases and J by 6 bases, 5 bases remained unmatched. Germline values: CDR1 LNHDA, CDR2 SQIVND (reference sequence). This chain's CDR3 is CASSTGGHLEQYF. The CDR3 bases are TGTGCCAGTAGTACAGGGGGCCACCTCGAGCAGTACTTC.